Each of the 14 T cell receptor beta chains below was sequenced from the same sample in a study of T cells in women clearing cervical HPV infection (dated by TCRdb to about 2018). The library was made by the immunoSEQ multiplex PCR assay. TCRdb mirrors the immuneACCESS table, restricted to in-frame sequences. Some clones are absent from its copies; in checked studies, under half trace to an unresolved V gene, and the reason for the others is unknown. The sample table records about 48,000 clones. About 1.5% of the sample lies in the top ten. The sample taken for sequencing was blood buffy coat. The receptors stem from a woman between 18 and 70 years old with a cervical HPV16 infection that either progressed to CIN3+ or cleared (not recorded which).

Remarks on this clone: The missing CDR3 end, 3 residues past where the read stops, is filled in from the germline J gene. V is TRBV7-9 and J is TRBJ2-5; D remains ambiguous. There are 11 residues in the CDR3. The V and J ends lost 5 bases and 2 bases respectively, with 3 bases between them. Germline V gene lookup returns CDR1 SEHNR and CDR2 FQNEAQ (reference sequence). The CDR3 sequence: CASSPQETQYF. Incomplete CDR3 DNA: TGTGCCAGCAGCCCACAAGAGACC.

Worth noting for this clone: With the read ending 3 residues before the CDR3 end, the germline J gene is used to fill in that end. The chain uses TRBV9 and TRBJ2-5, with D perhaps TRBD2 (6 bases). The CDR3 runs 14 residues. The germline CDR1 and CDR2 sequences are SGDLS and YYNGEE. Deletions cut 4 bases from V and 1 base from J, with 11 bases between. This CDR3 reads CASSTQGGQETQYF. Partial CDR3 DNA: TGTGCCAGCAGCACTCAGGGAGGCCAAGAGACC.

As for this clone: The read terminates 3 residues ahead of where the CDR3 ends, so the germline J gene completes it. The chain couples TRBV13 to TRBJ2-2, with D perhaps matching TRBD2 (6 bases). V lost 1 base and J 3 bases, leaving 15 bases between the germline ends. The CDR3 runs 17 residues. The germline V gene has CDR1 PRHDT and CDR2 FYEKMQ (reference sequence). The CDR3 loop is CASSLVSASAHTGELFF. The part of the CDR3 DNA that was read is TGTGCCAGCAGCTTAGTATCGGCTAGCGCTCACACCGGGGAG.

About this clone: The read falls 3 residues short of the CDR3 end, and the missing part is taken from the germline J gene. The V and J genes are TRBV5-4 and TRBJ2-7, with 9 bases identical to TRBD1. This CDR3 has 15 amino acids. Germline-derived CDR1 and CDR2 are SGHNT and YYREEE (reference sequence). Trimming cost V 1 base and J 3 bases; bases outside gene matches: 5. CDR3 sequence reads: CASSLPGTGNYEQYF. CDR3 bases read: TGTGCCAGCAGCTTGCCCGGGACAGGGAACTACGAG.

In regard to this clone: Sequencing ends 3 residues short of the CDR3 end; the germline J gene provides the rest. The chain joins TRBV20-1 to TRBJ1-5, with D unresolved. Germline V lookup: CDR1 DFQATT, CDR2 SNEGSKA (reference sequence). V gave up 3 bases and J gave up 0 bases, with 9 bases separating them. CDR3 length: 14 residues. The CDR3 bases that were read are TGCAGTGCTAGCGGCGGGAGTAGCAATCAGCCC. Encoded protein: CSASGGSSNQP. The whole CDR3 region reads CSASGGSSNQPQHF.

With respect to this clone: The read comes to an end 3 residues before the CDR3 does, leaving the germline J gene to fill in the end. The chain couples TRBV20-1 to TRBJ2-3, with a possible D match to TRBD2 (5 bases). Trimming removed 6 bases at V and 0 bases at J, with 10 bases between. The CDR3 covers 13 residues. Germline loops: CDR1 DFQATT, CDR2 SNEGSKA (reference sequence). CDR3 residues: CSAVRTSTDTQYF. The covered CDR3 bases are TGCAGTGCCGTTCGGACTAGCACAGATACG.

Remarks on this clone: Sequencing ends 3 residues short of the CDR3 end; the germline J gene provides the rest. V usage is TRBV29-1 and J usage is TRBJ2-3, with 7 bases matching TRBD2. The CDR3 spans 15 residues. CDR1 and CDR2 from the germline V gene are SQVTM and ANQGSEA. After removal of 0 bases from V and 1 base from J, the junction contained 4 bases not matched to a gene. Partial CDR3 DNA: TGCAGCGTTGAAGATTTTCGGGGGGGCACAGATACG. Its translation: CSVEDFRGGTDT. The entire CDR3 protein reads CSVEDFRGGTDTQYF.

On this clone itself: The read falls 3 residues short of the CDR3 end, and the missing part is taken from the germline J gene. The chain carries TRBV28 and TRBJ1-1; the D gene is possibly TRBD1 (6 bases). Trimming pared 11 bases from V and 0 bases from J, leaving 10 bases between. Germline V gene sequence: CDR1 MDHEN, CDR2 SYDVKM. This CDR3 comprises 12 residues. The CDR3 DNA, read in part, is TGTGCCTCGGGACAAATGAACACTGAA. Translating it yields CASGQMNTE. The CDR3 reads in full as CASGQMNTEAFF.

On this clone itself: Coverage ceases 3 residues before the CDR3 finishes, and the germline J gene fills in the end. V gene TRBV12-3 or TRBV12-4 combines with J gene TRBJ2-5, with 8 nucleotides matching TRBD2. This CDR3 is built from 13 residues. V lost 8 bases and J lost 6; bases outside the gene matches: 8. CDR3 DNA, as far as it was read: TGTGCCAGCGGACCGGGGGGGCAGAAGACC. Translation gives CASGPGGQKT. The entire CDR3 is CASGPGGQKTQYF.

The sequenced CDR3 bases are TGTGCCAGCAGCCCCTCCGGAGGGGCTAATGAAAAA. This codes for CASSPSGGANEK. The whole CDR3 sequence is CASSPSGGANEKLFF. The chain has TRBV28 and TRBJ1-4; weak D call: TRBD1 (5 bases). The read ends 3 residues shy of where the CDR3 ends; the end is completed using the germline J gene. Germline V gives CDR1 MDHEN, CDR2 SYDVKM. This CDR3 spans 15 amino acids. The V end lost 6 bases, the J end lost 3 bases, and 14 bases lay between the germline ends.

A note on this clone: The sequence runs out 3 residues before the end of the CDR3; the remainder is reconstructed from the germline J gene. The chain recombines TRBV5-4 with TRBJ2-5, with a possible D match to TRBD1 (6 bases). Trimming took off 2 bases at V and 5 bases at J, with 13 bases between the two ends. The CDR3 is 14 amino acids. Germline loops: CDR1 SGHNT, CDR2 YYREEE (reference sequence). The CDR3 here is CASSLQGGGETQYF. The covered CDR3 bases are TGTGCCAGCAGCTTACAGGGCGGCGGGGAGACC.

Notes on this clone: The CDR3 end falls 3 residues outside the read, so it is completed with the germline J gene. This chain connects TRBV12-5 to TRBJ2-7; D remains unclear. CDR1 is LGHNT, CDR2 FRNRAP, per germline. V was shortened by 1 base and J by 4 bases, with 11 bases between the two germline ends. The CDR3 contains 14 residues. CDR3 amino acids: CASGLDPTYYEQYF. The CDR3 DNA, read in part, is TGTGCTAGTGGTTTGGACCCGACTTATTACGAG.

The part of the CDR3 DNA that was read is TGTGCCAGCAGCTTAGTAGGGACTAGCGACTACGAG. This translates into CASSLVGTSDYE. The full CDR3 is CASSLVGTSDYEQYF. The rearrangement links TRBV7-8 to TRBJ2-7, with 10 bases matching TRBD2. The read is 3 residues too short to cover the CDR3 end, so that end is filled in from the germline J gene. This CDR3 spans 15 amino acids. V was clipped by 1 base and J by 3 bases; unmatched bases: 3. Germline assignment: CDR1 SGHVS and CDR2 FQNEAQ.

About this clone: The read stops 3 residues short of the end of the CDR3; the missing end is completed from the germline J gene. This chain connects TRBV18 to TRBJ2-5; TRBD2 matches at 12 bases. The CDR3 is 16 residues long. Germline trimming cut 4 bases from V and 7 bases from J; bases unmatched to any gene: 10. CDR1 and CDR2 from the germline V gene are KGHSH and LQKENI. This CDR3 reads CASSLSTSGGSRTQYF. The covered CDR3 bases are TGTGCCAGCTCACTATCGACTAGCGGGGGTTCGCGGACC. The full variable domain, its missing parts supplied by reference TRBV18 and TRBJ2-5, is NAGVMQNPRHLVRRRGQEARLRCSPMKGHSHVYWYRQLPEEGLKFMVYLQKENIIDESGMPKERFSAEFPKEGPSILRIQQVVRGDSAAYFCASSLSTSGGSRTQYFGPGTRLLVL.